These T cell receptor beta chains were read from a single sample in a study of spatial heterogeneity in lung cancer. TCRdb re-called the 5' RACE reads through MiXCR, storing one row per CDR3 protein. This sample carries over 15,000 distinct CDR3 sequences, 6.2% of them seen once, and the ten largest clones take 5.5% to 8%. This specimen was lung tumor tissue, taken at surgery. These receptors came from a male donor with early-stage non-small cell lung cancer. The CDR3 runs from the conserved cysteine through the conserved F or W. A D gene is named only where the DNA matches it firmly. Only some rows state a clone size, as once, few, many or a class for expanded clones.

CDR3 DNA: TGTGCCAGCAGTCCGGGACAGGGGTTCATTGGTGAGCAGTACTTC; CDR3 protein: CASSPGQGFIGEQYF; J gene: TRBJ2-7; clone size: many; V gene: TRBV6-5; D gene: TRBD1
CDR3 DNA: TGTGCCAGCAGTACATCCCGGGACTTCGCCACCTTC; CDR3 protein: CASSTSRDFATF; J gene: TRBJ2-7; clone size: many; V gene: TRBV28; D gene: -
CDR3 DNA: TGTGCCAGCAGCCTCAAGGGGGACAGGGTCTCACCCCTCCACTTT; CDR3 protein: CASSLKGDRVSPLHF; J gene: TRBJ1-6; clone size: many; V gene: TRBV7-3; D gene: TRBD1
CDR3 DNA: TGCAGTGCTAGAGGGGTGGACAGGGGGCAGCCCCAGCATTTT; CDR3 protein: CSARGVDRGQPQHF; J gene: TRBJ1-5; clone size: -; V gene: TRBV20-1; D gene: TRBD1
CDR3 DNA: TGTGCCAGCAGCTTATCCGGGGGCCTTAACACCGGGGAGCTGTTTTTT; CDR3 protein: CASSLSGGLNTGELFF; J gene: TRBJ2-2; clone size: -; V gene: TRBV7-3; D gene: -
CDR3 DNA: TGTGCCAGCAGCACTTCCGGGTCCTACGAGCAGTACTTC; CDR3 protein: CASSTSGSYEQYF; J gene: TRBJ2-7; clone size: many; V gene: TRBV6-2/TRBV6-3; D gene: -
CDR3 DNA: TGCAGTGCTAGCCGGGACTCCTACAATGAGCAGTTCTTC; CDR3 protein: CSASRDSYNEQFF; J gene: TRBJ2-1; clone size: few; V gene: TRBV20-1; D gene: -
CDR3 DNA: TGCGCCAGCAGGGGGTCCAGGGCTATCTACGAGCAGTACTTC; CDR3 protein: CASRGSRAIYEQYF; J gene: TRBJ2-7; clone size: many; V gene: TRBV5-1; D gene: -
CDR3 DNA: TGTGCCAGCAGTTTACCGGGACACAATCAGCCCCAGCATTTT; CDR3 protein: CASSLPGHNQPQHF; J gene: TRBJ1-5; clone size: -; V gene: TRBV5-6; D gene: -
CDR3 DNA: TGCAGTGCACAGGACTCTTCTTCTTCACCCCTCCACTTT; CDR3 protein: CSAQDSSSSPLHF; J gene: TRBJ1-6; clone size: many; V gene: TRBV20-1; D gene: -
CDR3 DNA: TGTGCCACCAGTGATCCGGCTTCGGATACGCAGTATTTT; CDR3 protein: CATSDPASDTQYF; J gene: TRBJ2-3; clone size: many; V gene: TRBV24-1; D gene: -
CDR3 DNA: TGCGCCAGCAGCTCAGGGAAACCGAACACTGAAGCTTTCTTT; CDR3 protein: CASSSGKPNTEAFF; J gene: TRBJ1-1; clone size: -; V gene: TRBV5-1; D gene: -
CDR3 DNA: TGTGCCAGCAGCACCCTGGAAGTAGAGGGCTACACCTTC; CDR3 protein: CASSTLEVEGYTF; J gene: TRBJ1-2; clone size: many; V gene: TRBV12-3/TRBV12-4; D gene: -
CDR3 DNA: TGTGCCAGCAGCTTACCAGGGTCGCTGGGACTGTTTTTT; CDR3 protein: CASSLPGSLGLFF; J gene: TRBJ1-4; clone size: many; V gene: TRBV7-2; D gene: -
CDR3 DNA: TGTGCCTGGAGTGTAGGGGTCCGACCGGCAGATACGCAGTATTTT; CDR3 protein: CAWSVGVRPADTQYF; J gene: TRBJ2-3; clone size: -; V gene: TRBV30; D gene: -
CDR3 DNA: TGTGCCAGCAGTTTTGGGATCGTTACAGATACGCAGTATTTT; CDR3 protein: CASSFGIVTDTQYF; J gene: TRBJ2-3; clone size: many; V gene: TRBV28; D gene: -
CDR3 DNA: TGTGCCAGCAGTTTATGGGGCCTCTCGGGGAGCTCCTACGAGCAGTACTTC; CDR3 protein: CASSLWGLSGSSYEQYF; J gene: TRBJ2-7; clone size: once; V gene: TRBV27; D gene: -
CDR3 DNA: TGTGCCAGCAGCTTAGATCAGGACAGGTCCCACGAGCAGTACTTC; CDR3 protein: CASSLDQDRSHEQYF; J gene: TRBJ2-7; clone size: few; V gene: TRBV11-2; D gene: TRBD1
CDR3 DNA: TGTGCCAGCAGCGTAGACAATGAGCAGTTCTTC; CDR3 protein: CASSVDNEQFF; J gene: TRBJ2-1; clone size: many; V gene: TRBV5-4; D gene: -
CDR3 DNA: TGCGTTGAAGATCCCGGGGGAGGCTCCCACGAGCAGTACTTC; CDR3 protein: CVEDPGGGSHEQYF; J gene: TRBJ2-7; clone size: few; V gene: TRBV29-1; D gene: -
CDR3 DNA: TGCGCCAGCGGGGGGACAGGAAGCACAGATACGCAGTATTTT; CDR3 protein: CASGGTGSTDTQYF; J gene: TRBJ2-3; clone size: many; V gene: TRBV5-1; D gene: TRBD1
CDR3 DNA: TGTGCCAGCAGCCTAGGGACCGGGGGATTCTACAATGAGCAGTTCTTC; CDR3 protein: CASSLGTGGFYNEQFF; J gene: TRBJ2-1; clone size: many; V gene: TRBV11-2; D gene: -
CDR3 DNA: TGTGCCAGCAGCCAAGAGGATCGAAGCGGGAGCCATGAGCAGTTCTTC; CDR3 protein: CASSQEDRSGSHEQFF; J gene: TRBJ2-1; clone size: many; V gene: TRBV3-1; D gene: TRBD2
CDR3 DNA: TGTGCCAGCAGTAAAAGGACAGGGACGGATACGCAGTATTTT; CDR3 protein: CASSKRTGTDTQYF; J gene: TRBJ2-3; clone size: once; V gene: TRBV6-5; D gene: TRBD1
CDR3 DNA: TGTGCCAGCAGCTTAGCGCATTCAGGGATGAACACTGAAGCTTTCTTT; CDR3 protein: CASSLAHSGMNTEAFF; J gene: TRBJ1-1; clone size: many; V gene: TRBV7-2; D gene: -
CDR3 DNA: TGCGCCAGCAGCGCGGGACTAGCGGGAGGCCCATGGAATGAGCAGTTCTTC; CDR3 protein: CASSAGLAGGPWNEQFF; J gene: TRBJ2-1; clone size: many; V gene: TRBV5-1; D gene: TRBD2
CDR3 DNA: TGCGCCAGCGGAGGTGGGGAACGGGTAGATACGCAGTATTTT; CDR3 protein: CASGGGERVDTQYF; J gene: TRBJ2-3; clone size: many; V gene: TRBV10-2; D gene: -
CDR3 DNA: TGTGCCATCAGTGAGAGTGGCAGGGTAACTGGGCGGGACTTC; CDR3 protein: CAISESGRVTGRDF; J gene: TRBJ2-1; clone size: many; V gene: TRBV10-3; D gene: -
CDR3 DNA: TGTGCCAGCAGCTTTGGGACTAGCGACTACGAGCAGTACTTC; CDR3 protein: CASSFGTSDYEQYF; J gene: TRBJ2-7; clone size: few; V gene: TRBV7-8; D gene: TRBD2
CDR3 DNA: TGTGCCAGCAGATTACAGGGGGCTAAAGGAAACACCATATATTTT; CDR3 protein: CASRLQGAKGNTIYF; J gene: TRBJ1-3; clone size: many; V gene: TRBV6-5; D gene: TRBD1
CDR3 DNA: TGTGCCATCAGTGAGTCGCCGCAACCCGGAAACACCATATATTTT; CDR3 protein: CAISESPQPGNTIYF; J gene: TRBJ1-3; clone size: medium-sized; V gene: TRBV10-3; D gene: -
CDR3 DNA: TGCAGTGCTAGAGGGGGTCTCCAGGGCTCCTACAATGAGCAGTTCTTC; CDR3 protein: CSARGGLQGSYNEQFF; J gene: TRBJ2-1; clone size: many; V gene: TRBV20-1; D gene: -
CDR3 DNA: TGTGCCAGCAGTTACCTAGCGGGGCCCTACGAGCAGTACTTC; CDR3 protein: CASSYLAGPYEQYF; J gene: TRBJ2-7; clone size: many; V gene: TRBV6-2/TRBV6-3; D gene: TRBD2
CDR3 DNA: TGCGCCAGCAGCTTGATACCAGGGGAGGGCTACGAGCAGTACTTC; CDR3 protein: CASSLIPGEGYEQYF; J gene: TRBJ2-7; clone size: many; V gene: TRBV5-1; D gene: -
CDR3 DNA: TGTGCCAGCAGTCGACAACCTACGGATACTGAAGCTTTCTTT; CDR3 protein: CASSRQPTDTEAFF; J gene: TRBJ1-1; clone size: -; V gene: TRBV6-5; D gene: -
CDR3 DNA: TGTGCCAGCAGCCTTAGCGGGCCGGTCTACGAGCAGTACTTC; CDR3 protein: CASSLSGPVYEQYF; J gene: TRBJ2-7; clone size: many; V gene: TRBV2; D gene: TRBD2
CDR3 DNA: TGTGCCAGCGGGGTGTCCAGGCAGTCCCCCTACGAGCAGTACTTC; CDR3 protein: CASGVSRQSPYEQYF; J gene: TRBJ2-7; clone size: many; V gene: TRBV2; D gene: -
CDR3 DNA: TGTGCCAGCAGTGACTGGGATCCCCGAAACACTGAAGCTTTCTTT; CDR3 protein: CASSDWDPRNTEAFF; J gene: TRBJ1-1; clone size: many; V gene: TRBV6-4; D gene: -
CDR3 DNA: TGTGCCAGCAGTTCCCTTTACACAGATACGCAGTATTTT; CDR3 protein: CASSSLYTDTQYF; J gene: TRBJ2-3; clone size: many; V gene: TRBV6-5; D gene: -
CDR3 DNA: TGTGCCAGCTCACCCCCGGGACCCTTGAACACTGAAGCTTTCTTT; CDR3 protein: CASSPPGPLNTEAFF; J gene: TRBJ1-1; clone size: many; V gene: TRBV18; D gene: -
CDR3 DNA: TGCGCCAGCAGCTTTGTGGGACCCTCTAACTATGGCTACACCTTC; CDR3 protein: CASSFVGPSNYGYTF; J gene: TRBJ1-2; clone size: many; V gene: TRBV5-1; D gene: -